The 9 T cell receptor beta chains below come from one sample, sequenced in a study of blood T cells in healthy people across ages (dated by TCRdb to between 2014 and 2017). Receptor amplification or capture employed 5' RACE. These reads were obtained on an Illumina HiSeq 2500. A second roughly 6 to 11 cycle PCR used a sample-barcoded 5' primer and a J-beta primer mix. TCRdb reworked the public reads: Q25 trimming with fastp, MiXCR clone assembly, productive beta chains retained. Identical CDR3 proteins give one entry, which carries the most common genes and DNA. The sample includes 1.5 million to 2 million distinct CDR3 sequences, with roughly 30% observed a single time. The top ten clonotypes cover roughly 10% of the sample. Sequenced input: blood. These receptors were collected from a woman younger than 45 in good health.

This clonotype was seen only a few times. The chain combines TRBV9 with TRBJ2-1, with a tentative D call TRBD2 (5 bases). Germline CDR1 SGDLS, CDR2 YYNGEE. This CDR3 spans 12 amino acids. V gave up 0 bases and J gave up 7 bases, with 5 bases separating them. The CDR3: CASSVGTNEQFF. The CDR3 nucleotides are TGTGCCAGCAGCGTAGGGACTAATGAGCAGTTCTTC.

At least ten counts were recorded for this clonotype. The gene calls are TRBV6-2 or TRBV6-3 and TRBJ2-6, with 8 bases fitting TRBD2. Germline V gene lookup returns CDR1 MNHEY and CDR2 SVGEGT. CDR3 length: 18 residues. The junction had 16 bases not matched to a gene; V was cut back by 8 bases and J by 4 bases. DNA for the CDR3: TGTGCCAGCGGATTAACACCGGGACTAGGACTGGGGGCCAACGTCCTGACTTTC. Translated, it gives CASGLTPGLGLGANVLTF.

A few counts support this clonotype. This chain joins TRBV28 and TRBJ1-5; D is uncertain. CDR3 size: 16 residues. The germline V and J ends were trimmed by 3 bases and 6 bases, with 18 bases remaining between them. Germline-derived CDR1 and CDR2 are MDHEN and SYDVKM. CDR3 loop: CASSFRPVGNGQPQHF. Written as DNA, the CDR3 is TGTGCCAGCAGTTTCCGTCCGGTGGGGAACGGTCAGCCCCAGCATTTT.

The V gene is TRBV10-2, the J gene TRBJ2-3; D is uncertain. V lost 6 bases to trimming and J lost 5 bases, with 9 bases between them. The CDR3 runs to 12 residues. From germline, CDR1 is WSHSY and CDR2 SAAADI. The CDR3 DNA is TGCGCCAGCAGGGCCCCAAGAGATACGCAGTATTTT. Protein: CASRAPRDTQYF.

This chain connects TRBV12-3 or TRBV12-4 to TRBJ1-1; D remains unclear. This CDR3 spans 13 amino acids. The V gene lost 0 bases and the J gene lost 7 bases, with 9 bases spanning the gap. The CDR3 nucleotides are TGTGCCAGCAGTTTAGCGCTTGGGATTGAAGCTTTCTTT. It specifies CASSLALGIEAFF.

The V gene is TRBV7-9, the J gene TRBJ2-7; TRBD2 agrees at 14 bases. Looked up from germline, CDR1 is SEHNR and CDR2 is FQNEAQ (reference sequence). The length of the CDR3 is 19 residues. The ends lost 6 bases at V and 1 base at J; junction bases unmatched: 14. DNA of the CDR3: TGTGCCAGCAGTTCCTTAAGACTAGCGGGAGGGCCAAAATCCTACGAGCAGTACTTC. It encodes CASSSLRLAGGPKSYEQYF. Complete variable domain (other parts from reference TRBV7-9 and TRBJ2-7): DTGVSQNPRHKITKRGQNVTFRCDPISEHNRLYWYRQTLGQGPEFLTYFQNEAQLEKSRLLSDRFSAERPKGSFSTLEIQRTEQGDSAMYLCASSSLRLAGGPKSYEQYFGPGTRLTVT.

This clonotype was seen a few times. The chain couples TRBV3-1 to TRBJ2-5, with TRBD1 matching over 8 bases. Germline CDR1 is LGHDT and CDR2 is YNNKEL (reference sequence). CDR3 length equals 14 residues. V lost 4 bases to trimming and J lost 3 bases; unmatched junction nucleotides: 4. The CDR3 sequence is CASSRTGIKETQYF. In nucleotides, the CDR3 is TGTGCCAGCAGCCGGACAGGGATAAAAGAGACCCAGTACTTC.

This clonotype has only a few counts. The V gene is TRBV5-1, the J gene TRBJ1-2, with 7 bases identical to TRBD1. The CDR3 runs 15 residues. CDR1 and CDR2 from the germline V gene are SGHRS and YFSETQ. The V gene end was trimmed by 4 bases and the J gene end by 6 bases; junction bases not matched to a gene: 12. For the CDR3, the DNA is TGCGCCAGCAGCGCACGACAGGGAGGAATGAATGGCTACACCTTC. This encodes CASSARQGGMNGYTF.

Note on this clonotype: One end of the junction varies from germline; a read error may be responsible. Written as DNA, the CDR3 is TGTGCCGGCAGTTTATTTTTCCCCAGCGGGAGCACCTACAATGAGCAGTTCTTC. This translates into CAGSLFFPSGSTYNEQFF. The rearrangement joins TRBV27 to TRBJ2-1; 8 bases are a match to TRBD2. Per the germline V gene, CDR1 is MNHEY and CDR2 is SMNVEV (reference sequence). This CDR3 is built from 18 residues.